This T cell receptor beta chain was identified during a study of cytomegalovirus exposure and HLA in healthy donors. Healthy individuals who donated bone marrow served as the donors. PCR involved 60 Vbeta and 13 Jbeta primers. Assay used: immunoSEQ multiplex PCR; TCRdb lists only in-frame clones, some missing. Its listing shows around 140,000 clones. The V end lost 4 bases, the J end lost 4 bases, and 8 bases lay between the germline ends. The CDR3 has 13 amino acids. From germline, CDR1 is MNHNY and CDR2 SVGAGI (reference sequence). The specimen was PBMCs. This chain connects TRBV6-6 to TRBJ2-1; unclear D gene. The source is a male donor in good health and CMV-seronegative. The CDR3 sequence is CASSLHPYNEQFF. CDR3 nucleotide sequence: TGTGCCAGCAGTTTACACCCGTACAATGAGCAGTTCTTC.